Listed here are 27 T cell receptor beta chains from one sample, sequenced in a study of a mutant IDH1 vaccine in newly diagnosed glioma. The sample's time point: week 11, during vaccination. Each dose of the vaccine consisted of 300 ug of mutant IDH1 20-mer peptide, with topical imiquimod. Antigens of these TCRs are unknown. Sequenced by immunoSEQ multiplex PCR; TCRdb stores in-frame clones only, minus some. The sample includes 20,000 to 30,000 clones, 60% to 80% of them seen just once. The material sequenced was PBMCs, taken from a glioma patient whose treatment included an IDH1 peptide vaccine. Receptors originate from a woman under 30 with glioma.

V usage is TRBV27 and J usage is TRBJ1-6; 9 bases agree with TRBD1. CDR1 MNHEY and CDR2 SMNVEV come from the germline V gene (reference sequence). The CDR3 extends over 15 amino acids. Trimming at V came to 3 bases and at J to 11 bases, leaving 8 bases not matched to a gene. CDR3: CASSFTGGAATPLHF. The DNA of the CDR3 is TGTGCCAGCAGTTTTACAGGGGGCGCCGCGACACCCCTCCACTTT.

The gene calls are TRBV30 and TRBJ1-4; the match to TRBD1 covers 7 bases. The CDR3 covers 13 residues. V was clipped by 4 bases and J by 7 bases; unmatched bases: 6. Germline loops: CDR1 GTSNPN, CDR2 SVGIG (reference sequence). This chain's CDR3 is CAWNRGVGEKLFF. CDR3 coding DNA: TGTGCCTGGAACAGGGGCGTGGGTGAAAAACTGTTTTTT.

This clone was detected only once. This sequence joins TRBV10-3 and TRBJ2-7; TRBD1 might be the D (5 bases). CDR1 ENHRY and CDR2 SYGVKD come from the germline V gene. The CDR3 extends over 13 amino acids. V was clipped by 8 bases and J by 2 bases, with 13 bases between them. CDR3 residues: CAISRGITYEQYF. The CDR3 DNA reads TGTGCCATCTCAAGGGGAATAACCTACGAGCAGTACTTC.

The chain carries TRBV5-1 and TRBJ2-1; 8 bases are shared with TRBD2. Per the germline V gene, CDR1 is SGHRS and CDR2 is YFSETQ. There are 15 residues in the CDR3. V trimming: 3 bases; J trimming: 5 bases; junction bases outside the gene matches: 7. Here the CDR3 reads CASSYGLASNNEQFF. CDR3 DNA sequence: TGCGCCAGCAGCTACGGACTAGCTAGTAACAATGAGCAGTTCTTC. Using reference TRBV5-1 and TRBJ2-1 for the parts outside the CDR3, the full variable domain is KAGVTQTPRYLIKTRGQQVTLSCSPISGHRSVSWYQQTPGQGLQFLFEYFSETQRNKGNFPGRFSGRQFSNSRSEMNVSTLELGDSALYLCASSYGLASNNEQFFGPGTRLTVL.

This chain joins TRBV7-2 and TRBJ2-3; D gene unclear. Germline CDR1 SGHTA, CDR2 FQGNSA. V was pared by 1 base and J by 5 bases, with 10 bases between. The CDR3 is made up of 14 amino acids. Written as DNA, the CDR3 is TGTGCCAGCAGCTTAGTTGCCTACCTAGATACGCAGTATTTT. As protein: CASSLVAYLDTQYF.

This CDR3 reads CASSLAGSVAQPQHF. CDR3 in DNA: TGCGCCAGCAGCTTGGCCGGGTCAGTGGCTCAGCCCCAGCATTTT. The chain is built from TRBV5-1 and TRBJ1-5; D gene uncertain. Germline V gives CDR1 SGHRS, CDR2 YFSETQ. The V end lost 0 bases, the J end lost 6 bases, and 13 bases lay between the germline ends. The CDR3 length is 15 residues.

This chain uses TRBV4-3 with TRBJ1-1, with D hard to call. V was shortened by 0 bases and J by 6 bases, with 11 bases between the two germline ends. The germline gives CDR1 LGHNA, CDR2 YSLEER. The CDR3 has 14 residues. CDR3 coding DNA: TGCGCCAGCAGCCAAGAAGCGCGTTGGCCTGAAGCTTTCTTT. Encoded protein: CASSQEARWPEAFF.

The chain joins TRBV18 to TRBJ2-3; TRBD1 agrees at 7 bases. CDR3 length: 15 amino acids. J gave up 0 bases and V 6 bases, and 6 bases lay outside the gene matches. Germline V gives CDR1 KGHSH, CDR2 LQKENI. The chain's CDR3 is CASSQTGQSTDTQYF. The CDR3 DNA is TGTGCCAGCTCCCAAACGGGACAGAGCACAGATACGCAGTATTTT.

The V gene is TRBV18, the J gene TRBJ1-6; D gene uncertain. Germline CDR1 KGHSH, CDR2 LQKENI. Trimming cost V 1 base and J 8 bases, with 6 bases left between them. This CDR3 comprises 13 residues. CDR3 region: CASSPQSDSPLHF. The CDR3 nucleotides read TGTGCCAGCTCACCACAGTCGGATTCACCCCTCCACTTT.

The chain has TRBV2 and TRBJ2-3; D gene ambiguous. The V gene lost 2 bases and the J gene lost 2 bases, with 8 bases spanning the gap. This CDR3 spans 14 amino acids. Germline V gene sequence: CDR1 SNHLY, CDR2 FYNNEI. CDR3 nucleotides: TGTGCCAGCAGTGAATTGGTAACCACAGATACGCAGTATTTT. This translates into CASSELVTTDTQYF.

The chain joins TRBV4-1 to TRBJ2-3, with a weak D call TRBD1 (5 bases). V dropped 4 bases and J dropped 1 base, with 15 bases sitting between them. Germline V gene lookup returns CDR1 MGHRA and CDR2 YSYEKL. CDR3 size: 16 residues. For the CDR3, the DNA is TGCGCCAGCAGCCGAACCGGTGGCAGGGGCACAGATACGCAGTATTTT. Protein product: CASSRTGGRGTDTQYF.

V gene TRBV9 combines with J gene TRBJ1-4; no reliable D call. The ends were cut back, 4 bases at V and 1 base at J, with 5 bases in the middle. There are 13 residues in the CDR3. CDR1 and CDR2 (germline): SGDLS, YYNGEE. Written as DNA, the CDR3 is TGTGCCAGCAGCCGCCTAACTAATGAAAAACTGTTTTTT. It translates to CASSRLTNEKLFF.

The sample holds a few counts of this clone. The chain has TRBV5-7 and TRBJ1-1; TRBD1 matches at 10 bases. TRBV5-7 is placed among ORFs of uncertain function. The CDR3 is made up of 17 amino acids. Trimming took 2 bases from V and 2 from J; bases not matched to a gene: 9. The chain's CDR3 is CASSFGGTGEYNTEAFF. Here the CDR3 DNA reads TGTGCCAGCAGCTTTGGAGGGACAGGGGAATATAACACTGAAGCTTTCTTT.

J is TRBJ2-1 and V is TRBV7-6; D assignment may be TRBD1 or TRBD2 (5 bases each). With 4 bases removed from V and 9 bases from J, the gap between germline ends came to 10 bases. From germline, CDR1 is SGHVS and CDR2 FNYEAQ. The CDR3 length is 12 residues. The CDR3 region has the DNA TGTGCCAGCAGCTCGGGAAGGGGTGAGCAGTTCTTC. It yields the protein CASSSGRGEQFF.

The chain joins TRBV7-9 to TRBJ2-2; unclear D gene. The CDR3 totals 19 residues. Germline assignment: CDR1 SEHNR and CDR2 FQNEAQ (reference sequence). V was pared by 5 bases and J by 0 bases, with 22 bases between. In DNA form, the CDR3 reads TGTGCCAGCAGCCAACCATTTAGGACGGTCCCTCCGAACACCGGGGAGCTGTTTTTT. The encoded protein is CASSQPFRTVPPNTGELFF.

This clone was recorded a few times. The chain links TRBV28 to TRBJ2-1; unclear D gene. The CDR3 loop spans 14 amino acids. V was cut by 5 bases and J by 7 bases, with 15 bases left in between. Germline V gene lookup returns CDR1 MDHEN and CDR2 SYDVKM. The CDR3 spells CASSPPADPNEQFF. Written as DNA, the CDR3 is TGTGCCAGCAGTCCCCCGGCAGACCCTAATGAGCAGTTCTTC.

The rearrangement links TRBV10-3 to TRBJ2-5; D may be TRBD1 (5 bases). Germline V gene data show CDR1 as ENHRY and CDR2 as SYGVKD. With 5 bases removed from V and 2 bases from J, the gap between germline ends came to 9 bases. The CDR3 covers 13 residues. The CDR3 DNA is TGTGCCATCAGTCAGGGCTGGCAAGAGACCCAGTACTTC. This encodes CAISQGWQETQYF.

This chain connects TRBV6-1 to TRBJ2-1; weak D call: TRBD2 (5 bases). Deletions cut 6 bases from V and 2 bases from J, with 11 bases between. CDR1 and CDR2 (germline): MNHNS, SASEGT. The CDR3 is 14 residues long. CDR3 amino acids: CASSKLETYNEQFF. CDR3 nucleotides: TGTGCCAGCAGCAAACTAGAAACCTACAATGAGCAGTTCTTC.

The chain joins TRBV19 to TRBJ1-1; a weak D match, TRBD1 (6 bases). CDR1 LNHDA and CDR2 SQIVND come from the germline V gene (reference sequence). Deletions cut 6 bases from V and 11 bases from J, with 19 bases between. CDR3 length: 13 residues. Here the CDR3 DNA reads TGTGCCAGTAGAGAGGGACAACGAAGGGGTGCTTTCTTT. It codes for CASREGQRRGAFF. Filled out from reference TRBV19 and TRBJ1-1, the complete variable domain reads DGGITQSPKYLFRKEGQNVTLSCEQNLNHDAMYWYRQDPGQGLRLIYYSQIVNDFQKGDIAEGYSVSREKKESFPLTVTSAQKNPTAFYLCASREGQRRGAFFGQGTRLTVV.

This clone has more than one count but fewer than ten. The chain combines TRBV19 with TRBJ2-7; TRBD2 agrees at 10 bases. The trim removed 7 bases at V and 3 bases at J, leaving 9 bases unmatched. The CDR3 is 15 residues long. CDR1 is LNHDA, CDR2 SQIVND, per germline (reference sequence). The CDR3 DNA reads TGTGCCAGTACAAACGGAGCGGGAGGGATCTACGAGCAGTACTTC. Encoded protein: CASTNGAGGIYEQYF.

The V and J genes are TRBV11-3 and TRBJ2-5, with TRBD2 matching 7 bases. After removal of 0 bases from V and 5 bases from J, the junction contained 6 bases not matched to a gene. Germline lookup yields CDR1 SGHNT and CDR2 YENEEA. CDR3 length: 15 amino acids. For the CDR3, the DNA is TGTGCCAGCAGCTTAGAAGCCTCAGCGGGGGAGACCCAGTACTTC. Translation gives CASSLEASAGETQYF.

The chain is built from TRBV2 and TRBJ2-7; 12 bases align to TRBD1. Germline V gene sequence: CDR1 SNHLY, CDR2 FYNNEI. This CDR3 has 14 residues. Trimming at V came to 6 bases and at J to 5 bases, leaving 5 bases not matched to a gene. CDR3 DNA: TGTGCCAGCAGGGGACAGGGGGCGAGCGACGAGCAGTACTTC. Translation: CASRGQGASDEQYF.

V is TRBV2 and J is TRBJ2-7; 8 bases line up with TRBD1. J gave up 5 bases and V 8 bases, and 5 bases lay outside the gene matches. Germline V lookup: CDR1 SNHLY, CDR2 FYNNEI. The CDR3 runs to 12 residues. CDR3 sequence reads: CASGGQVNEQYF. The CDR3 DNA sequence: TGTGCCAGCGGGGGACAGGTTAACGAGCAGTACTTC.

This chain uses TRBV7-2 with TRBJ1-1; D unclear. CDR1 and CDR2 from the germline V gene are SGHTA and FQGNSA. This CDR3 is 14 amino acids long. The V gene lost 2 bases and the J gene lost 1 base, with 8 bases spanning the gap. CDR3 bases: TGTGCCAGCAGCTTATCAGCACCGAACACTGAAGCTTTCTTT. Encoded protein: CASSLSAPNTEAFF.

The genes are TRBV4-3 and TRBJ2-6; D is ambiguous. The CDR3 spans 17 residues. From germline, CDR1 is LGHNA and CDR2 YSLEER. Trimming took off 4 bases at V and 0 bases at J, with 13 bases between the two ends. CDR3 in amino acids: CASSPVVGLSGANVLTF. CDR3 DNA sequence: TGCGCCAGCAGCCCAGTCGTGGGTCTCTCTGGGGCCAACGTCCTGACTTTC.

V is TRBV27 and J is TRBJ1-1; no clear D gene. Trimming left V 3 bases short and J 1 base short, with 6 bases between. The germline V gene has CDR1 MNHEY and CDR2 SMNVEV (reference sequence). This CDR3 is 13 amino acids long. The CDR3 is CASSFRENTEAFF. CDR3 bases: TGTGCCAGCAGTTTTAGGGAGAACACTGAAGCTTTCTTT.

This clone appeared a single time. The chain links TRBV29-1 to TRBJ1-1; D uncertain. This CDR3 is 18 amino acids long. The germline V and J ends were trimmed by 7 bases and 3 bases, with 30 bases remaining between them. Germline V gene lookup returns CDR1 SQVTM and CDR2 ANQGSEA. The CDR3: CSALLPGLFAPGYTEAFF. CDR3 bases: TGCAGCGCCCTCCTACCCGGACTTTTCGCCCCAGGATACACTGAAGCTTTCTTT.